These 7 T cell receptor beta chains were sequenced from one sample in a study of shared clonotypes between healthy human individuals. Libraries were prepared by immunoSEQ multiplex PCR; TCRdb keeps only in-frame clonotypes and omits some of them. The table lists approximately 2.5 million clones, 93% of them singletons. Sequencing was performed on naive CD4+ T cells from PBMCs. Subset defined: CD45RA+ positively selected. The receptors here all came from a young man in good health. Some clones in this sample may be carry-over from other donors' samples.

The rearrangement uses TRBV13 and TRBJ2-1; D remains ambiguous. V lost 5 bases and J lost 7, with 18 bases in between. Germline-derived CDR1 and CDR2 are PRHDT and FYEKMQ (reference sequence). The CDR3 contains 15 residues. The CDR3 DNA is TGTGCCAGCAGCCGTACTCCGAAAAGCTCAAATGAGCAGTTCTTC. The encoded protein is CASSRTPKSSNEQFF. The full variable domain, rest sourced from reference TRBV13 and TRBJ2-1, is AAGVIQSPRHLIKEKRETATLKCYPIPRHDTVYWYQQGPGQDPQFLISFYEKMQSDKGSIPDRFSAQQFSDYHSELNMSSLELGDSALYFCASSRTPKSSNEQFFGPGTRLTVL.

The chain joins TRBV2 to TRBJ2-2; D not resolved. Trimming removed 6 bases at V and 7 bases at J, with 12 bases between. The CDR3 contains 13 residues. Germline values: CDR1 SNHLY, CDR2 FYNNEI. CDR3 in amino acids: CASRAFEDGELFF. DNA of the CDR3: TGTGCCAGCAGAGCCTTCGAGGACGGGGAGCTGTTTTTT.

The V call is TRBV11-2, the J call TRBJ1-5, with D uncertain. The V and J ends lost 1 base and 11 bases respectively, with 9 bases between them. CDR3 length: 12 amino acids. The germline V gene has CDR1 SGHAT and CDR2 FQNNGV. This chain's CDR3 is CASSLVGSTQHF. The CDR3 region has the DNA TGTGCCAGCAGCTTAGTTGGCAGCACCCAGCATTTT.

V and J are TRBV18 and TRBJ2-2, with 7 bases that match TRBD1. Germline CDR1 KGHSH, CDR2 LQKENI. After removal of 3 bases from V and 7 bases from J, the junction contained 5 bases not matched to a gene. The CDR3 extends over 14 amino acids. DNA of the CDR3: TGTGCCAGCTCACCGACAGGGATCGGCGGGGAGCTGTTTTTT. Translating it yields CASSPTGIGGELFF. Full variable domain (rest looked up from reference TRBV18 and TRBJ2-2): NAGVMQNPRHLVRRRGQEARLRCSPMKGHSHVYWYRQLPEEGLKFMVYLQKENIIDESGMPKERFSAEFPKEGPSILRIQQVVRGDSAAYFCASSPTGIGGELFFGEGSRLTVL.

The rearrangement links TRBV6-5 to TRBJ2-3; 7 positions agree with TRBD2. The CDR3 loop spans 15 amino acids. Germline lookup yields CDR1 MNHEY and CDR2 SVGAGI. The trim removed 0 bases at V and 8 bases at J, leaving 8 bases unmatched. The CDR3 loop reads CASSYSRSGGGTQYF. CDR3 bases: TGTGCCAGCAGTTACTCGAGATCGGGAGGAGGTACGCAGTATTTT.

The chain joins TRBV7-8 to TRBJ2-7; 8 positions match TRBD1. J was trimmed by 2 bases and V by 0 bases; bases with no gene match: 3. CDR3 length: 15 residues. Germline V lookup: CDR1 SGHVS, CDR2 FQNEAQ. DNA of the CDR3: TGTGCCAGCAGCTTAGCGGAGGACAGGGCCTACGAGCAGTACTTC. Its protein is CASSLAEDRAYEQYF. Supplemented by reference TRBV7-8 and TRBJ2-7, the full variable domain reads GAGVSQSPRYKVAKRGQDVALRCDPISGHVSLFWYQQALGQGPEFLTYFQNEAQLDKSGLPSDRFFAERPEGSVSTLKIQRTQQEDSAVYLCASSLAEDRAYEQYFGPGTRLTVT.

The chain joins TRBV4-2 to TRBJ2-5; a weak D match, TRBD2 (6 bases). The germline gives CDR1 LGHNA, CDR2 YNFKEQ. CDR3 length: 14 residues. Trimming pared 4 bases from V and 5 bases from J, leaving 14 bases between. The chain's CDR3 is CASSLVLASETQYF. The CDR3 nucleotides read TGTGCCAGCAGCCTAGTACTAGCAAGTGAGACCCAGTACTTC.